This T cell receptor beta chain was sequenced for a study of T-cell reconstitution after alpha-beta-depleted transplantation in children. CDR3 size: 13 residues. The V end lost 4 bases, the J end lost 2 bases, and 8 bases lay between the germline ends. The germline V gene has CDR1 LGHDT and CDR2 YNNKEL (reference sequence). As concerns this clonotype: The target antigen is unknown.

During its preparation, the TCRbeta library received unique molecular identifiers. TCRdb reanalysed the PCR reads using MiXCR and keeps one entry per CDR3 protein. The table includes approximately 230,000 distinct CDR3 sequences, 20% to 30% detected once. General study points: In patients about two months after transplant, alpha-beta T cells reportedly arose from several hundred expanded graft clones.

This sample comprised PBMCs, mostly from graft donor cells, obtained 360 days after TCRalphabeta/CD19-depleted stem cell transplant. The V gene is TRBV3-1, the J gene TRBJ2-5; D unclear. This receptor was identified in a female patient aged 2-9 years who had a stem cell transplant for congenital amegakaryocytic thrombocytopenia, so the T cells may come from the graft donor. The CDR3 region has the DNA TGTGCCAGCAGCCGACGAGAACAAGAGACCCAGTACTTC. It codes for CASSRREQETQYF.